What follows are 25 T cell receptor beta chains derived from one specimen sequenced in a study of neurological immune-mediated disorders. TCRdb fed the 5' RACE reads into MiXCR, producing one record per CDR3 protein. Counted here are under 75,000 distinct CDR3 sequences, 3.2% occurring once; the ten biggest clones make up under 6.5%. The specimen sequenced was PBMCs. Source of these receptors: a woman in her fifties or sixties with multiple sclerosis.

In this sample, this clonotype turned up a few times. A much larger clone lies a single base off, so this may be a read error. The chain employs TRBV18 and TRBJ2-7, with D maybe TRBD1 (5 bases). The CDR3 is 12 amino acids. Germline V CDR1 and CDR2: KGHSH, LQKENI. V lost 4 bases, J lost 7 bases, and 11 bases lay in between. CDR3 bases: TGTGCCAGCTCACTCGAAGGGGAAGAGCAGTACTTC. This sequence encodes CASSLEGEEQYF.

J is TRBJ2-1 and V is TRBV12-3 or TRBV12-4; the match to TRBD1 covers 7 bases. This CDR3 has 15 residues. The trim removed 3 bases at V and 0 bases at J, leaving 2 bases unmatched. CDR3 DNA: TGTGCCAGCAGTTTCGACAGGGTCTCCTACAATGAGCAGTTCTTC. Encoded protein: CASSFDRVSYNEQFF.

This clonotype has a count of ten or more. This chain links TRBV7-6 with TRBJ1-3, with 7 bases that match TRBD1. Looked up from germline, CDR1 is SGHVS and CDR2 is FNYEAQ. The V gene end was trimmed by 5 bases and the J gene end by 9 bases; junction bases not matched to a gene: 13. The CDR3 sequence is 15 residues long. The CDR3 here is CASSPLWTGLGTIYF. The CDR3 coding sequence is TGTGCCAGCAGCCCCCTATGGACAGGCTTGGGCACCATATATTTT. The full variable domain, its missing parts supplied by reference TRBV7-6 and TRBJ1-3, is GAGVSQSPRYKVTKRGQDVALRCDPISGHVSLYWYRQALGQGPEFLTYFNYEAQQDKSGLPNDRFSAERPEGSISTLTIQRTEQRDSAMYRCASSPLWTGLGTIYFGEGSWLTVV.

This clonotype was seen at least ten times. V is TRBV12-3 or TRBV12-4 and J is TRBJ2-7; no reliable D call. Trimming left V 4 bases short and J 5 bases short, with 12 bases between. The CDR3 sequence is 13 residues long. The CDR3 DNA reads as TGTGCCAGCAGTTGGCTTGGTAAAAACGAGCAGTACTTC. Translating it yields CASSWLGKNEQYF.

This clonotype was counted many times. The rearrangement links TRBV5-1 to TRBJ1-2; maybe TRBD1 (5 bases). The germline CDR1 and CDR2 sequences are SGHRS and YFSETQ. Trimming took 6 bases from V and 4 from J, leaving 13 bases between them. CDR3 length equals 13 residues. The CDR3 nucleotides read TGCGCCAGCACGGGGGGTAGCGGCTATGGCTACACCTTC. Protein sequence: CASTGGSGYGYTF.

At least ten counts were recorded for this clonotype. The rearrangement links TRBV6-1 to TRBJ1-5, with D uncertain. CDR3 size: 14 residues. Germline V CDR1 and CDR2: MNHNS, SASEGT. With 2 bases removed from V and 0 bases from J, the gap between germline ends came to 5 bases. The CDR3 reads CASSERNSNQPQHF. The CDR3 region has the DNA TGTGCCAGCAGTGAAAGGAATAGCAATCAGCCCCAGCATTTT.

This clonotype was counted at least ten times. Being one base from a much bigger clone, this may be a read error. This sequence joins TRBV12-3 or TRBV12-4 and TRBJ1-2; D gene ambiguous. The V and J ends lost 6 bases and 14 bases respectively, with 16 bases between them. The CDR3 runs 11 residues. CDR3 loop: CASRTSGLETF. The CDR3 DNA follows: TGTGCCAGCAGAACTTCAGGCCTTGAAACCTTC.

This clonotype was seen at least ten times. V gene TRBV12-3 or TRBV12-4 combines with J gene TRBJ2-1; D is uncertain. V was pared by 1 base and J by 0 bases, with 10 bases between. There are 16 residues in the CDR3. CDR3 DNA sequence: TGTGCCAGCAGTTTAGAAGGTGGGATCTCCTACAATGAGCAGTTCTTC. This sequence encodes CASSLEGGISYNEQFF.

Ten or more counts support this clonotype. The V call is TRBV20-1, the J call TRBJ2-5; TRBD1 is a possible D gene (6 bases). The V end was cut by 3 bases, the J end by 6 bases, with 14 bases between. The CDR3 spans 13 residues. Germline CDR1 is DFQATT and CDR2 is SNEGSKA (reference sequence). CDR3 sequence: CSASHTGMKTQYF. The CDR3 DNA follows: TGCAGTGCTAGTCACACAGGGATGAAGACCCAGTACTTC.

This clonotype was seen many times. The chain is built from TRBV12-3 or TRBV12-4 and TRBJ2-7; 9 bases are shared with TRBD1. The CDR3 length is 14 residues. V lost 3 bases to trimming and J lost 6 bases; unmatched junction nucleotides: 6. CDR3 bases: TGTGCCAGCAGTTTGGGGGACAGGGTGCGCGAGCAGTACGTC. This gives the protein CASSLGDRVREQYV.

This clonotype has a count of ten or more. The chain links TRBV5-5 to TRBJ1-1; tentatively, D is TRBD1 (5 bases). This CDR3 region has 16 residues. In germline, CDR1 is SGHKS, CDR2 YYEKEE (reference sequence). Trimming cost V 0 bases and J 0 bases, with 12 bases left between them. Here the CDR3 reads CASSLAWAGLNTEAFF. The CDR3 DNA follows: TGTGCCAGCAGCTTGGCCTGGGCAGGGTTGAACACTGAAGCTTTCTTT.

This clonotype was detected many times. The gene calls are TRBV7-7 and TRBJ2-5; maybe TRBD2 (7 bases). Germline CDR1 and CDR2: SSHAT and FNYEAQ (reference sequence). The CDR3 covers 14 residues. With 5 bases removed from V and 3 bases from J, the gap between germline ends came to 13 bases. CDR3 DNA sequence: TGTGCCAGCAGCCTAAGGGGGGGCGAAGAGACCCAGTACTTC. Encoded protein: CASSLRGGEETQYF. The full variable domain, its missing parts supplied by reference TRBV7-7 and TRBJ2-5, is GAGVSQSPRYKVTKRGQDVTLRCDPISSHATLYWYQQALGQGPEFLTYFNYEAQPDKSGLPSDRFSAERPEGSISTLTIQRTEQRDSAMYRCASSLRGGEETQYFGPGTRLLVL.

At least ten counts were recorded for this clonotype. The CDR3 loop is CASSPGLAGGQAGELFF. CDR3 nucleotide sequence: TGTGCCAGCAGCCCGGGACTAGCGGGAGGACAGGCAGGGGAGCTGTTTTTT. This chain connects TRBV3-1 to TRBJ2-2; TRBD2 matches 15 bases. V dropped 4 bases and J dropped 8; count of bases not matched to a gene: 8. In germline, CDR1 is LGHDT, CDR2 YNNKEL (reference sequence). CDR3 length equals 17 residues.

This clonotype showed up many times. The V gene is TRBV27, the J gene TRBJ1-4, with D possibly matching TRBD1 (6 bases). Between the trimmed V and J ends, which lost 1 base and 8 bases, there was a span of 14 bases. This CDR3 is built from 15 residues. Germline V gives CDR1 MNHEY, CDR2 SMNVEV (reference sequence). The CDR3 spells CASSLYGGPWEKLFF. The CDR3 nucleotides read TGTGCCAGCAGTTTATATGGGGGGCCTTGGGAAAAACTGTTTTTT.

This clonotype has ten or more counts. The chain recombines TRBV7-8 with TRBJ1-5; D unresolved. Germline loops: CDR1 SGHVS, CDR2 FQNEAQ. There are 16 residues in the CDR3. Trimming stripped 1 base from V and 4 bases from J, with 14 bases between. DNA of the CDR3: TGTGCCAGCAGCTTAGTGAGGCAGGAGGTAAATCAGCCCCAGCATTTT. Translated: CASSLVRQEVNQPQHF.

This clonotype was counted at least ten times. This CDR3 reads CSVDQGGTDTQYF. The CDR3 DNA reads as TGCAGCGTTGACCAGGGAGGTACAGATACGCAGTATTTT. V usage is TRBV29-1 and J usage is TRBJ2-3; weak D call: TRBD2 (6 bases). This CDR3 is built from 13 residues. The ends were cut back, 3 bases at V and 3 bases at J, with 10 bases in the middle. CDR1 is SQVTM, CDR2 ANQGSEA, per germline.

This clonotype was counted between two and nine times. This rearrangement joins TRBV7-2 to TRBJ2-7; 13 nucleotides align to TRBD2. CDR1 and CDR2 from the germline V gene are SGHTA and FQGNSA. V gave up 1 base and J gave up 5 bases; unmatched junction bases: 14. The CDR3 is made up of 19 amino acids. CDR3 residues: CASSLVGLAGVSGDNEQYF. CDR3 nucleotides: TGTGCCAGCAGCTTAGTCGGACTAGCGGGAGTTTCTGGGGATAACGAGCAGTACTTC.

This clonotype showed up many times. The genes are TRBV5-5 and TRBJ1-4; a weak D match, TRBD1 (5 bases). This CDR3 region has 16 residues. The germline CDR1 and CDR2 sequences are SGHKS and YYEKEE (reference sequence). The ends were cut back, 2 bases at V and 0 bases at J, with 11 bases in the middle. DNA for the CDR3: TGTGCCAGCAGCTTCCGGGACCTCCCAACTAATGAAAAACTGTTTTTT. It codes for CASSFRDLPTNEKLFF.

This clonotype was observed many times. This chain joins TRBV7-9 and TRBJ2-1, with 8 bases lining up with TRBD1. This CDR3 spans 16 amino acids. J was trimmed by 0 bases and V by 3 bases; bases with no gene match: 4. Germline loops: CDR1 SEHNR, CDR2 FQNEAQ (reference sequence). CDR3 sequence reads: CASSFRTGSSYNEQFF. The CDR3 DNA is TGTGCCAGCAGCTTTCGGACAGGGAGCTCCTACAATGAGCAGTTCTTC.

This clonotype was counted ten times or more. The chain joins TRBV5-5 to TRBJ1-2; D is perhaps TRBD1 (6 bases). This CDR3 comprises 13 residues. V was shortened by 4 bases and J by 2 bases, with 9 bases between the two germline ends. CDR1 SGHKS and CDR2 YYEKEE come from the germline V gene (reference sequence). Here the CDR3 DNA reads TGTGCCAGCAGCCCCACAGGGAACTATGGCTACACCTTC. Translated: CASSPTGNYGYTF.

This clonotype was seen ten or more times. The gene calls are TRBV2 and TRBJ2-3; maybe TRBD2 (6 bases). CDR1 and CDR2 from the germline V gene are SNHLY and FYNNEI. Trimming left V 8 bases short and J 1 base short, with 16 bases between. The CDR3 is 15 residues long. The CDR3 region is CASAGRGGGTDTQYF. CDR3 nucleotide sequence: TGTGCCAGCGCCGGGAGAGGTGGGGGCACAGATACGCAGTATTTT.

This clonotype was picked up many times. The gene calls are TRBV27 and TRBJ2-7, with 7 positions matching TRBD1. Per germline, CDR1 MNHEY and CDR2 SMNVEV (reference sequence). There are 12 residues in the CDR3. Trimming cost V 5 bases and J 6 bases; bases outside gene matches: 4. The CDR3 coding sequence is TGTGCCAGCAGTCAGACAGGGAGCGAGCAGTACTTC. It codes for CASSQTGSEQYF.

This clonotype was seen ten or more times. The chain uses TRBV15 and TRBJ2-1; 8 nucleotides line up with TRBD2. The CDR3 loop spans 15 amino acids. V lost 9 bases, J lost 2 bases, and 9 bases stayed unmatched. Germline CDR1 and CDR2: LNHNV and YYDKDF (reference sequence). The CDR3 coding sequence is TGTGCCACACGGGTTCCGGGGGGGGCCTACAATGAGCAGTTCTTC. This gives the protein CATRVPGGAYNEQFF.

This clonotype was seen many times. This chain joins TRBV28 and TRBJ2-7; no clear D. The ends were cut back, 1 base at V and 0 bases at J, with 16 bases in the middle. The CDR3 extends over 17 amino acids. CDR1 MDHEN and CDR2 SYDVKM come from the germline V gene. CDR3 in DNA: TGTGCCAGCAGTTTATCTCTAGACATTGAAAGCTCCTACGAGCAGTACGTC. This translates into CASSLSLDIESSYEQYV.

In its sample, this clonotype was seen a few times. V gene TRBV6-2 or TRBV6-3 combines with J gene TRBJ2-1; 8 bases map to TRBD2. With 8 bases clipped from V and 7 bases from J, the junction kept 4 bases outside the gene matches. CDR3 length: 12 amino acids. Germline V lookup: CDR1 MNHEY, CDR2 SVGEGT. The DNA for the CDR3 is TGTGCCAGCGGGACTAGTTATAATGAGCAGTTCTTC. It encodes CASGTSYNEQFF.